This T cell receptor beta chain was identified in a study of regulatory T cells in long-lasting Graves disease. Overall study results and limits: Gene preferences differed: TRBV28, TRBJ1-2, TRBJ2-5 in persistent cases.

V was clipped by 2 bases and J by 7 bases; unmatched bases: 5. The CDR3 is 14 amino acids. Both iRepertoire HTBI primers and Arm-PCR of CDR3 regions were used to build the TCR beta libraries. Under the authors' procedure: Samples jointly harbored fewer than 70 TRBV and fewer than 15 TRBJ segments. Using its own MiXCR run on the multiplex PCR reads, TCRdb lists one record per CDR3 protein. The authors' filters were not applied to this entry. This repertoire shows over 300,000 distinct CDR3 sequences, roughly a fifth found once; its top ten account for over 25%. This clonotype occurred many times. Antigen unknown. Specified time point: persistent/refractory GD, antithyroid drugs over 5 years with positive TRAb. There was RNA extracted from PBMCs, and the TCR library was made from it. The patients were enrolled through endocrinology in Xi'an, China. EDTA tubes held 8 to 10 milliliters of peripheral blood from each patient.

The origin of this receptor is a female donor with Graves disease. The chain carries TRBV12-3 or TRBV12-4 and TRBJ1-2; 9 positions agree with TRBD1. Sequencing used peripheral blood mononuclear cells (PBMCs), obtained when the disease was refractory, from a patient treated with antithyroid drugs. The CDR3 reads CASSLTGGITGYTF. DNA of the CDR3: TGTGCCAGCAGTTTAACAGGGGGCATCACTGGCTACACCTTC.